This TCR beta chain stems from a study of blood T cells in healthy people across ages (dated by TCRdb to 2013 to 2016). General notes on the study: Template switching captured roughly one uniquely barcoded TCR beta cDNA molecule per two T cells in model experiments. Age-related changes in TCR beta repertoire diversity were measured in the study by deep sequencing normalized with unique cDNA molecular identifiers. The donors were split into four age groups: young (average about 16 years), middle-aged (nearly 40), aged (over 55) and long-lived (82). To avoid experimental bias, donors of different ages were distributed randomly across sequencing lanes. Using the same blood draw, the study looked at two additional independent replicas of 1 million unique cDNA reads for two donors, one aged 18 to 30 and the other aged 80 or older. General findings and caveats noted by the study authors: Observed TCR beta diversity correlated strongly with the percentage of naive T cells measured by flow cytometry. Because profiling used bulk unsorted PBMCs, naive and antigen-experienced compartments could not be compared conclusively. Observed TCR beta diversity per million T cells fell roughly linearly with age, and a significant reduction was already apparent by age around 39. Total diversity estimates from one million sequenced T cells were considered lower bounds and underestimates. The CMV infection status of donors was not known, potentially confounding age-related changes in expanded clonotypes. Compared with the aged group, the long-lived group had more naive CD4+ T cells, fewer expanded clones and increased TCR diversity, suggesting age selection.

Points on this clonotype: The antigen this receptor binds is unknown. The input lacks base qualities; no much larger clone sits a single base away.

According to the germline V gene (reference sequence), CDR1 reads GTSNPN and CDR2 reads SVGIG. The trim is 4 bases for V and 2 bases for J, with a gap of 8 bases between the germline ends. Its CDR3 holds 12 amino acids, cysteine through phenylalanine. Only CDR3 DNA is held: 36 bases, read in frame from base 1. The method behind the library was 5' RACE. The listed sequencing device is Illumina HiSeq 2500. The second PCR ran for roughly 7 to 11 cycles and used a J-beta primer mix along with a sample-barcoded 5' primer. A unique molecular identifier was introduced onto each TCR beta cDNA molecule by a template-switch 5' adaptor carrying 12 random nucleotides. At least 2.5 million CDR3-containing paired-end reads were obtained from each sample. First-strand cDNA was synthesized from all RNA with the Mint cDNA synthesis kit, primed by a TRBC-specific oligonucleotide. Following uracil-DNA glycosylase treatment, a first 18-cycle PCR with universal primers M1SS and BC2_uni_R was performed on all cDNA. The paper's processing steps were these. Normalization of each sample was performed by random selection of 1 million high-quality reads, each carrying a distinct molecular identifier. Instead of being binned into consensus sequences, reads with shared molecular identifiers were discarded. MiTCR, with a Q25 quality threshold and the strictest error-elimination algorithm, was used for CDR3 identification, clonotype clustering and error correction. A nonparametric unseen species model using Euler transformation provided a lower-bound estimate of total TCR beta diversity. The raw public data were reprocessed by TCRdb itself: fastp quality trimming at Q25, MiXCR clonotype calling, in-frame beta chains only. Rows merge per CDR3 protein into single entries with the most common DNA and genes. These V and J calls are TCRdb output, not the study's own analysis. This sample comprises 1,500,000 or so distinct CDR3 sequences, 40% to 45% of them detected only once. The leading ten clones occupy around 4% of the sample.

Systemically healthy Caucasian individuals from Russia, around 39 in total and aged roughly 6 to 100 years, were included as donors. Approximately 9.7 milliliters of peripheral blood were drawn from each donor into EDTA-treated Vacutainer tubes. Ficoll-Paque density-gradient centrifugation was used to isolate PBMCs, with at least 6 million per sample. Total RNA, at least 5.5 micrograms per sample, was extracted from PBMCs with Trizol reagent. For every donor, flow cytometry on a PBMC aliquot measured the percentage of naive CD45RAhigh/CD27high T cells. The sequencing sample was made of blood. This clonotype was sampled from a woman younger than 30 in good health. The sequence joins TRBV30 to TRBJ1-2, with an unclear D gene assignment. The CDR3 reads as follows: CAWNGPNYGYTF. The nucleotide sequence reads TGTGCCTGGAACGGACCCAACTATGGCTACACCTTC.